These 29 T cell receptor beta chains originate from one sample sequenced in a study of T cell repertoires in cytomegalovirus infection (dated by TCRdb to between 2019 and 2020). Read against the paper, the sample's treatment or condition label means: in vitro stimulation with specific CMV peptide epitopes to enrich CMV-specific T cells. These receptors have no known antigen. The sample was run on an Illumina HiSeq 1500. In-frame beta chains were kept once TCRdb had trimmed the public reads at Q25 with fastp and called clones with MiXCR. Each entry is one CDR3 protein sequence, shown with its most common DNA and genes. The sample records roughly 990,000 distinct CDR3 sequences, under 40% of which are singletons. The ten top clones hold about an eighth of the sample. Sequencing was performed on cultured CD8+ T cells from PBMCs, taken from culture after CMV antigen stimulation. The origin of the receptors is a human donor in good health (CMV status not recorded). Some clones in this sample may be carry-over from other donors' samples.

This clonotype was counted a few times. The chain links TRBV19 to TRBJ2-7; tentative D call: TRBD2 (5 bases). The CDR3 loop spans 12 amino acids. The germline V gene encodes CDR1 LNHDA and CDR2 SQIVND (reference sequence). Trimming stripped 3 bases from V and 6 bases from J, with 9 bases between. This CDR3 reads CASSIPGSEQYV. The CDR3 DNA follows: TGTGCCAGTAGTATTCCGGGATCCGAGCAGTACGTC.

The CDR3 spells CASSQFRANAEAFF. The CDR3 nucleotides are TGCGCCAGCAGCCAATTCCGGGCTAACGCTGAAGCTTTCTTT. The chain has TRBV4-1 and TRBJ1-1; D remains unclear. There are 14 residues in the CDR3. The V and J ends lost 2 bases and 6 bases respectively, with 13 bases between them. CDR1 MGHRA and CDR2 YSYEKL come from the germline V gene.

This chain links TRBV20-1 with TRBJ2-4, with TRBD2 as a possible D gene (5 bases). The V gene's germline CDR1 is DFQATT and CDR2 SNEGSKA (reference sequence). Deletions cut 3 bases from V and 11 bases from J, with 23 bases between. This CDR3 contains 15 residues. The CDR3 here is CSASLRANLKRVQYF. Here the CDR3 DNA reads TGCAGTGCTAGCTTGCGGGCGAACCTGAAACGGGTTCAGTACTTC.

This clonotype came up many times. This chain connects TRBV19 to TRBJ1-5; no firm D call. The germline V gene encodes CDR1 LNHDA and CDR2 SQIVND (reference sequence). Between the trimmed V and J ends, which lost 3 bases and 0 bases, there was a span of 6 bases. This CDR3 has 14 residues. In nucleotides, the CDR3 is TGTGCCAGTAGTATTGGGTATAGCAATCAGCCCCAGCATTTT. Protein product: CASSIGYSNQPQHF.

This clonotype has a count of ten or more. V usage is TRBV7-9 and J usage is TRBJ1-6; D perhaps matches TRBD1 (6 bases). Germline loops: CDR1 SEHNR, CDR2 FQNEAQ (reference sequence). Trimming shortened V by 2 bases and J by 1 base, and 12 bases separated the two germline ends. This CDR3 contains 17 residues. This CDR3 reads CASSLSGGDSYNSPLHF. The CDR3 DNA follows: TGTGCCAGCAGCTTATCCGGGGGCGATTCCTATAATTCACCCCTCCACTTT.

V usage is TRBV12-5 and J usage is TRBJ2-7; D gene ambiguous. Germline assignment: CDR1 LGHNT and CDR2 FRNRAP. The ends were cut back, 11 bases at V and 4 bases at J, with 15 bases in the middle. The CDR3 has 12 amino acids. CDR3 sequence (DNA): TGTGCTGCCTCAGGTAGCCCGTACGAGCAGTACTTC. Its translation: CAASGSPYEQYF.

This clonotype was counted ten times or more. The chain uses TRBV12-3 or TRBV12-4 and TRBJ2-1; D gene uncertain. CDR3 size: 14 residues. Trimming left V 7 bases short and J 6 bases short, with 16 bases between. As DNA, the CDR3 is TGTGCCAGCACCCAACCTGGGATGATCAATGAGCAGTTCTTC. It yields the protein CASTQPGMINEQFF.

In its sample, this clonotype was seen many times. The V gene is TRBV7-3, the J gene TRBJ2-1; 9 bases match TRBD1. The CDR3 has 14 amino acids. Unmatched junction bases numbered 6, after V lost 5 bases and J lost 7 bases. CDR1 and CDR2 (germline): SGHTA, FQGTGA. CDR3 residues: CASSKLGTGNEQFF. CDR3 bases: TGTGCCAGCAGCAAATTAGGGACAGGGAATGAGCAGTTCTTC.

The chain has TRBV19 and TRBJ2-7; D is unresolved. There are 15 residues in the CDR3. Per germline, CDR1 LNHDA and CDR2 SQIVND (reference sequence). The V end was cut by 4 bases, the J end by 2 bases, with 15 bases between. The CDR3 here is CASSKADSSTYEQYF. The CDR3 nucleotides read TGTGCCAGTAGTAAAGCCGACTCCTCCACCTACGAGCAGTACTTC.

This clonotype was counted a few times. The V and J genes are TRBV4-1 and TRBJ2-1, with TRBD2 matching over 16 bases. Losses at the gene ends were 4 bases for V and 8 bases for J; bases not matched to a gene: 11. The CDR3 totals 18 residues. Germline CDR1 is MGHRA and CDR2 is YSYEKL. DNA of the CDR3: TGCGCCAGCAGCCGAGGGACTAGCGGGGGGGGGTCTAGGGATGAGCAGTTCTTC. It codes for CASSRGTSGGGSRDEQFF.

V gene TRBV7-9 combines with J gene TRBJ2-5, with D possibly being TRBD2 (7 bases). Trimming shortened V by 5 bases and J by 3 bases, and 16 bases separated the two germline ends. The CDR3 contains 15 residues. CDR1 and CDR2 from the germline V gene are SEHNR and FQNEAQ (reference sequence). CDR3 DNA: TGTGCCAGCAGCCCCTCCGGGGGGCCGGAAGAGACCCAGTACTTC. Encoded protein: CASSPSGGPEETQYF. Full variable domain (missing parts from reference TRBV7-9 and TRBJ2-5): DTGVSQNPRHKITKRGQNVTFRCDPISEHNRLYWYRQTLGQGPEFLTYFQNEAQLEKSRLLSDRFSAERPKGSFSTLEIQRTEQGDSAMYLCASSPSGGPEETQYFGPGTRLLVL.

This clonotype was counted a few times. The chain is built from TRBV2 and TRBJ2-7; D remains ambiguous. The germline V and J ends were trimmed by 11 bases and 2 bases, with 16 bases remaining between them. Germline V gives CDR1 SNHLY, CDR2 FYNNEI. This CDR3 has 13 residues. CDR3 in DNA: TGTGCCTGGCAGGCAGAGGATGCCTACGAGCAGTACTTC. It yields the protein CAWQAEDAYEQYF.

V is TRBV28 and J is TRBJ2-7; a possible D gene is TRBD2 (6 bases). V lost 10 bases and J lost 1, with 14 bases in between. The CDR3 length is 13 residues. The germline V gene has CDR1 MDHEN and CDR2 SYDVKM. The CDR3 protein is CATRSGGSYEQYV. CDR3 DNA sequence: TGTGCCACCAGGAGTGGGGGGTCCTACGAGCAGTACGTC.

This clonotype was recorded at least ten times. The chain is built from TRBV7-6 and TRBJ2-1; D ambiguous. With 6 bases removed from V and 0 bases from J, the gap between germline ends came to 12 bases. CDR3 length: 15 amino acids. CDR1 is SGHVS, CDR2 FNYEAQ, per germline. The CDR3: CASSPPAGSYNEQFF. In nucleotides, the CDR3 is TGTGCCAGCAGTCCCCCAGCTGGCTCCTACAATGAGCAGTTCTTC.

V is TRBV27 and J is TRBJ1-6; 9 bases are shared with TRBD1. The CDR3 length is 16 residues. Losses at the gene ends were 6 bases for V and 6 bases for J; bases not matched to a gene: 9. CDR1 is MNHEY, CDR2 SMNVEV, per germline (reference sequence). The CDR3, as DNA: TGTGCCAGCAGCGGGGACAGGGCCCCGGGTAATTCACCCCTCCACTTT. As protein: CASSGDRAPGNSPLHF.

This chain joins TRBV7-8 and TRBJ1-5; TRBD1 might be the D (6 bases). The CDR3 loop spans 16 amino acids. The germline gives CDR1 SGHVS, CDR2 FQNEAQ. V lost 1 base, J lost 7 bases, and 17 bases lay in between. CDR3 nucleotides: TGTGCCAGCAGCTTAGTCGGAGAGGGGGATTACCAGCCCCAGCATTTT. Amino acid sequence: CASSLVGEGDYQPQHF.

In its sample, this clonotype was seen a few times. The chain recombines TRBV7-9 with TRBJ2-7; 8 bases map to TRBD1. The CDR3 covers 16 residues. Trimming removed 1 base from V and 3 bases from J; junction bases left unmatched: 8. Germline loops: CDR1 SEHNR, CDR2 FQNEAQ (reference sequence). The CDR3 coding sequence is TGTGCCAGCAGCTTAGAAGGAGGACAGGGACACTACGAGCAGTACTTC. Protein: CASSLEGGQGHYEQYF.

This clonotype was recorded a few times. The rearrangement uses TRBV12-3 or TRBV12-4 and TRBJ1-5; D is possibly TRBD1 (5 bases). The V and J ends lost 6 bases and 6 bases respectively, with 15 bases between them. The CDR3 is 14 amino acids. The DNA of the CDR3 is TGTGCCAGCAGGGAAGGAGGGGTTTTTCAGCCCCAGCATTTT. Amino acids: CASREGGVFQPQHF.

The CDR3 coding sequence is TGTGCCAGCAGTTCGACCCTGTCCGAGCAGTACTTC. Translated, it gives CASSSTLSEQYF. This chain links TRBV27 with TRBJ2-7; the D is unclear. Trimming stripped 4 bases from V and 6 bases from J, with 10 bases between. Per the germline V gene, CDR1 is MNHEY and CDR2 is SMNVEV (reference sequence). The CDR3 totals 12 residues.

The chain employs TRBV7-6 and TRBJ2-1; 13 bases are shared with TRBD2. Looked up from germline, CDR1 is SGHVS and CDR2 is FNYEAQ. The CDR3 loop spans 16 amino acids. The V and J ends lost 4 bases and 10 bases, in that order; junction bases with no gene match: 10. The CDR3, as DNA: TGTGCCAGCAGCTCACGGACTAGCGGGGGACCCGGGGAGCAGTTCTTC. Residues: CASSSRTSGGPGEQFF.

The rearrangement joins TRBV5-6 to TRBJ2-3; 9 bases align to TRBD2. The CDR3 contains 16 residues. J was trimmed by 5 bases and V by 4 bases; bases with no gene match: 11. Germline CDR1 SGHDT, CDR2 YYEEEE. The CDR3 bases are TGTGCCAGCAGCCCGCTCCCGAGCGGGGGGTTAGATACGCAGTATTTT. Translated, it gives CASSPLPSGGLDTQYF. Full variable domain (missing parts from reference TRBV5-6 and TRBJ2-3): DAGVTQSPTHLIKTRGQQVTLRCSPKSGHDTVSWYQQALGQGPQFIFQYYEEEERQRGNFPDRFSGHQFPNYSSELNVNALLLGDSALYLCASSPLPSGGLDTQYFGPGTRLTVL.

The rearrangement uses TRBV12-3 or TRBV12-4 and TRBJ2-7; 10 bases map to TRBD2. The CDR3 runs 18 residues. J was trimmed by 3 bases and V by 4 bases; bases with no gene match: 15. In DNA, the CDR3 is TGTGCCAGCAGTTCCCTAGGGACTAGCGAGGGTTCTGACTACGAGCAGTACTTC. Translating it yields CASSSLGTSEGSDYEQYF.

The chain couples TRBV28 to TRBJ1-2; D gene unclear. CDR3 length equals 14 residues. CDR1 is MDHEN, CDR2 SYDVKM, per germline. V lost 2 bases and J lost 3, with 10 bases in between. DNA for the CDR3: TGTGCCAGCAGTTTACACACGGATGACTATGGCTACACCTTC. Translation: CASSLHTDDYGYTF.

This clonotype has just a few counts. V is TRBV12-3 or TRBV12-4 and J is TRBJ1-1; D might be TRBD1 (6 bases). The CDR3 runs to 13 residues. V was pared by 3 bases and J by 8 bases, with 13 bases between. The CDR3 protein is CASSLGHCEEAFF. In nucleotides, the CDR3 is TGTGCCAGCAGTTTGGGACACTGCGAGGAAGCTTTCTTT.

This clonotype was seen a few times. This chain connects TRBV24-1 to TRBJ2-5; tentative D call: TRBD2 (5 bases). The CDR3 has 13 amino acids. Germline lookup yields CDR1 KGHDR and CDR2 SFDVKD. The germline V and J ends were trimmed by 5 bases and 6 bases, with 12 bases remaining between them. CDR3 DNA: TGTGCCACCAGTGCGGGGATCGGAAAGACCCAGTACTTC. This encodes CATSAGIGKTQYF.

The chain employs TRBV7-9 and TRBJ2-5; D assignment may be TRBD1 or TRBD2 (5 bases each). Deletions cut 8 bases from V and 5 bases from J, with 15 bases between. The germline V gene has CDR1 SEHNR and CDR2 FQNEAQ (reference sequence). This CDR3 has 13 amino acids. The CDR3 reads CASGVGDGETQYF. The CDR3 DNA reads TGTGCCAGCGGGGTGGGGGACGGGGAGACCCAGTACTTC.

This clonotype was detected once. The chain carries TRBV10-3 and TRBJ2-7; D is unclear. CDR1 is ENHRY and CDR2 is SYGVKD in the germline V gene. V was clipped by 3 bases and J by 4 bases, with 7 bases between them. This CDR3 is built from 12 residues. The CDR3 sequence is CAISEVGYEQYV. The CDR3 DNA reads TGTGCCATCAGTGAAGTAGGGTACGAGCAGTACGTC.

This clonotype was seen at least ten times. The rearrangement uses TRBV7-2 and TRBJ2-5; D is tentatively TRBD1 or TRBD2 (5 bases each). The ends were cut back, 1 base at V and 5 bases at J, with 17 bases in the middle. The CDR3 covers 16 residues. Germline CDR1 and CDR2: SGHTA and FQGNSA. The CDR3 sequence: CASSLDGEMWGETQYF. The CDR3 DNA sequence: TGTGCCAGCAGCTTAGATGGGGAGATGTGGGGCGAGACCCAGTACTTC. The full variable domain, rest sourced from reference TRBV7-2 and TRBJ2-5, is GAGVSQSPSNKVTEKGKDVELRCDPISGHTALYWYRQSLGQGLEFLIYFQGNSAPDKSGLPSDRFSAERTGGSVSTLTIQRTQQEDSAVYLCASSLDGEMWGETQYFGPGTRLLVL.

This clonotype has a single count. V is TRBV29-1 and J is TRBJ2-1; D may be TRBD1 or TRBD2 (5 bases each). V lost 0 bases and J lost 0, with 12 bases in between. CDR1 is SQVTM and CDR2 is ANQGSEA in the germline V gene. This CDR3 comprises 16 residues. The chain's CDR3 is CSVEDEEGSSYNEQFF. CDR3 coding DNA: TGCAGCGTTGAAGATGAAGAGGGGAGCTCCTACAATGAGCAGTTCTTC.